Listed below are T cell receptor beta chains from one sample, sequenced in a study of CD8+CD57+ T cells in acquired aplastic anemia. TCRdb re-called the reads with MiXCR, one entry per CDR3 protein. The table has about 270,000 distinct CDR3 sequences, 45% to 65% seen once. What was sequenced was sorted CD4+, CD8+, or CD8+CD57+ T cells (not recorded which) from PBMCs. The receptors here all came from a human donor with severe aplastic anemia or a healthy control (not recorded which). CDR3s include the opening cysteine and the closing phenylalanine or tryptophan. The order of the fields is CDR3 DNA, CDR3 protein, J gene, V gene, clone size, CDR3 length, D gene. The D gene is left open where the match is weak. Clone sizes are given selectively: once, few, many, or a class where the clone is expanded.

DNA: TGTGCCAGCAGTAGGCAAACAGGGAACCCCCACCAGTACTTC
CDR3: CASSRQTGNPHQYF
J: TRBJ2-7
V: TRBV27
size: many
length: 14
D: -

DNA: TGTGCCACCAGTCTAGGGGCATCCTACGAGCAGTACTTC
CDR3: CATSLGASYEQYF
J: TRBJ2-7
V: TRBV24-1
size: many
length: 13
D: -

DNA: TGCGCCAGCAGCCAACAGGAGAGCTCCTACGAGCAGTACTTC
CDR3: CASSQQESSYEQYF
J: TRBJ2-7
V: TRBV9
size: -
length: 14
D: -

DNA: TGCAGTGCAGGGGGGGGTACTGAAGCTTTCTTT
CDR3: CSAGGGTEAFF
J: TRBJ1-1
V: TRBV20-1
size: -
length: 11
D: -

DNA: TGTGCCAGCAGCCCTTCGACAGGGGGAAAAGAGACCCAGTACTTC
CDR3: CASSPSTGGKETQYF
J: TRBJ2-5
V: TRBV7-2
size: -
length: 15
D: TRBD1

DNA: TGCAGTGCGGGGTTAGTGGCGGGAAACACCATATATTTT
CDR3: CSAGLVAGNTIYF
J: TRBJ1-3
V: TRBV20-1
size: many
length: 13
D: -

DNA: TGTGCCAGCAGTTATGGACCAAGCTCCTACAATGAGCAGTTCTTC
CDR3: CASSYGPSSYNEQFF
J: TRBJ2-1
V: TRBV6-6
size: many
length: 15
D: -

DNA: TGCGCCAGCACCGGTCGGGGTACGGAGCCCCAGCATTTT
CDR3: CASTGRGTEPQHF
J: TRBJ1-5
V: TRBV10-2
size: many
length: 13
D: -

DNA: TGCAGTGCTAGGGAGACCCAGGGCAATCAGCCCCAGCATTTT
CDR3: CSARETQGNQPQHF
J: TRBJ1-5
V: TRBV20-1
size: -
length: 14
D: -

DNA: TGTGCCAGCAGTTTAGCCCCGGGACTAGGTGGCACCGGGGAGCTGTTTTTT
CDR3: CASSLAPGLGGTGELFF
J: TRBJ2-2
V: TRBV12-3/TRBV12-4
size: -
length: 17
D: TRBD2

DNA: TGCGCCAGCAGCCCGGGGACCACAGATACGCAGTATTTT
CDR3: CASSPGTTDTQYF
J: TRBJ2-3
V: TRBV10-2
size: few
length: 13
D: -

DNA: TGCAGTGCTTCCGGTGATCTTAACACCGGGGAGCTGTTTTTT
CDR3: CSASGDLNTGELFF
J: TRBJ2-2
V: TRBV20-1
size: -
length: 14
D: -

DNA: TGTGCCATCAGTGAGTCGAGTACAGACACTCCTAACTATGGCTACACCTTC
CDR3: CAISESSTDTPNYGYTF
J: TRBJ1-2
V: TRBV10-3
size: -
length: 17
D: -

DNA: TGTGCCTCAGGGACAGCCCGGCGGGGAGATACGCAGTATTTT
CDR3: CASGTARRGDTQYF
J: TRBJ2-3
V: TRBV10-3
size: few
length: 14
D: -

DNA: TGTGCCAGCAGCGTAGCATCCCCAGACTATGGCTACACCTTC
CDR3: CASSVASPDYGYTF
J: TRBJ1-2
V: TRBV9
size: -
length: 14
D: -

DNA: TGTGCCACCAGTGATAGTAGGCATTCCGGGTACCAAGAGACCCAGTACTTC
CDR3: CATSDSRHSGYQETQYF
J: TRBJ2-5
V: TRBV24-1
size: few
length: 17
D: -

DNA: TGTGCCACCAGTGCTAGGACGACTAGCGGTGGGTACAATGAGCAGTTCTTC
CDR3: CATSARTTSGGYNEQFF
J: TRBJ2-1
V: TRBV24-1
size: -
length: 17
D: TRBD2

DNA: TGCAGTGCTAGTACGGGGCTCTACGAGCAGTACTTC
CDR3: CSASTGLYEQYF
J: TRBJ2-7
V: TRBV20-1
size: few
length: 12
D: -

DNA: TGTGCCAGCAGCTCGATAGGTAGGACTAGCGGTAATGAGCAGTTCTTC
CDR3: CASSSIGRTSGNEQFF
J: TRBJ2-1
V: TRBV7-2
size: once
length: 16
D: TRBD2

DNA: TGTGCCAGCAACAGACTCGAGAATAATGAAAAACTGTTTTTT
CDR3: CASNRLENNEKLFF
J: TRBJ1-4
V: TRBV2
size: -
length: 14
D: -

DNA: TGCAGTGCTAGAGATATTACTGAAGCTTTCTTT
CDR3: CSARDITEAFF
J: TRBJ1-1
V: TRBV20-1
size: many
length: 11
D: -

DNA: TGTGCCAGTACGACAGGCTATAACAATGAGCAGTTCTTC
CDR3: CASTTGYNNEQFF
J: TRBJ2-1
V: TRBV7-9
size: -
length: 13
D: -

DNA: TGCAGTGCTAGCTTCCGGGACAGGGCCTACAATGAGCAGTTCTTC
CDR3: CSASFRDRAYNEQFF
J: TRBJ2-1
V: TRBV20-1
size: -
length: 15
D: TRBD1

DNA: TGTGCCAGCAGCTCTGGACTAGCGGGGGCCCCGCAGTATTTT
CDR3: CASSSGLAGAPQYF
J: TRBJ2-3
V: TRBV7-2
size: -
length: 14
D: TRBD2

DNA: TGTGCCACCAGTGATTCAGAAGAAAAACTGTTTTTT
CDR3: CATSDSEEKLFF
J: TRBJ1-4
V: TRBV24-1
size: -
length: 12
D: -

DNA: TGTGCCAGCAGCCAACTGACAGGGCTTTATTTC
CDR3: CASSQLTGLYF
J: TRBJ1-2
V: TRBV3-1
size: -
length: 11
D: TRBD1

DNA: TGTGCCAGCAGCTCCGAGACCCAGTACTTC
CDR3: CASSSETQYF
J: TRBJ2-5
V: TRBV7-9
size: many
length: 10
D: -

DNA: TGTGCCAGCAGCTTAGCGCTTCAGGGGGCGCCTGGGAATTCACCCCTCCACTTT
CDR3: CASSLALQGAPGNSPLHF
J: TRBJ1-6
V: TRBV7-8
size: many
length: 18
D: TRBD1

DNA: TGTGCCAGCAGCGGACAGGGAACTGGGGCCAACGTCCTGACTTTC
CDR3: CASSGQGTGANVLTF
J: TRBJ2-6
V: TRBV2
size: -
length: 15
D: TRBD1

DNA: TGTGCCAGCAGCCCAGAGGGGACAGGGGGCAGCTATGGCTACACCTTC
CDR3: CASSPEGTGGSYGYTF
J: TRBJ1-2
V: TRBV7-9
size: -
length: 16
D: TRBD1

DNA: TGTGCCAGCAGCCTCGGACAGACTTACTATGGCTACACCTTC
CDR3: CASSLGQTYYGYTF
J: TRBJ1-2
V: TRBV5-4
size: -
length: 14
D: -

DNA: TGTGCCAGCATCCGTCGGGTGGGCACAGATACGCAGTATTTT
CDR3: CASIRRVGTDTQYF
J: TRBJ2-3
V: TRBV27
size: many
length: 14
D: -

DNA: TGTGCCAGTAGTCGGGCTAGCGGGGCCCAGAACTACGAGCAGTACTTC
CDR3: CASSRASGAQNYEQYF
J: TRBJ2-7
V: TRBV19
size: -
length: 16
D: TRBD2

DNA: TGTGCCAGCTCGCCCCGGGACAGGGTTGGCTACACCTTC
CDR3: CASSPRDRVGYTF
J: TRBJ1-2
V: TRBV18
size: -
length: 13
D: TRBD1

DNA: TGTGCCAGTACCTCGGACTTCTCCTACAATGAGCAGTTCTTC
CDR3: CASTSDFSYNEQFF
J: TRBJ2-1
V: TRBV19
size: once
length: 14
D: -

DNA: TGTGCCAGCAGGCCCCCCGGATCCGATGGCTACACCTTC
CDR3: CASRPPGSDGYTF
J: TRBJ1-2
V: TRBV2
size: -
length: 13
D: -

DNA: TGCAGTGCTAGAGCCCCAGCGGGAGGGGAACACGAGCAGTACTTC
CDR3: CSARAPAGGEHEQYF
J: TRBJ2-7
V: TRBV20-1
size: few
length: 15
D: TRBD2

DNA: TGTGCCAGCAGCTTAAGGGCTAGCGGGAGTGGAGAGACCCAGTACTTC
CDR3: CASSLRASGSGETQYF
J: TRBJ2-5
V: TRBV7-3
size: -
length: 16
D: TRBD2

DNA: TGTGCCAGCAGCCAAGGGACAGGGGGTTACAATGAGCAGTTCTTC
CDR3: CASSQGTGGYNEQFF
J: TRBJ2-1
V: TRBV7-8
size: -
length: 15
D: TRBD1

DNA: TGTGCCAGTAGTATCCAGAGTCCGGCCGCCGAGCAGTACTTC
CDR3: CASSIQSPAAEQYF
J: TRBJ2-7
V: TRBV19
size: -
length: 14
D: -

DNA: TGCGCCAGCAGCTTGGCTCAGAACACTGAAGCTCTCTTT
CDR3: CASSLAQNTEALF
J: TRBJ1-1
V: TRBV5-1
size: -
length: 13
D: -

DNA: TGTGCCAGCTCACCATTAGGTAACTCGGACGCTAACTATGGCTACACCTTC
CDR3: CASSPLGNSDANYGYTF
J: TRBJ1-2
V: TRBV18
size: few
length: 17
D: -

DNA: TGTGCCAGCAGCTTGTGGGCCAGGGAGCAGTTCTTC
CDR3: CASSLWAREQFF
J: TRBJ2-1
V: TRBV5-6
size: -
length: 12
D: -

DNA: TGTGCCAGCAGTTTACGGACAGGGGGCGTTAAAAATGAAAAACTGTTTTTT
CDR3: CASSLRTGGVKNEKLFF
J: TRBJ1-4
V: TRBV12-3/TRBV12-4
size: many
length: 17
D: TRBD1

DNA: TGCAGCGTTGAAGATCGTGGGACAGGACGTGCTAACTATGGCTACACCTTC
CDR3: CSVEDRGTGRANYGYTF
J: TRBJ1-2
V: TRBV29-1
size: -
length: 17
D: TRBD1

DNA: TGCAGTGCTAGAGATCGGACAGGGCCCTATGGCTACACCTTC
CDR3: CSARDRTGPYGYTF
J: TRBJ1-2
V: TRBV20-1
size: few
length: 14
D: TRBD1

DNA: TGCGCCAGCAGCGCCGGGGTAAATGAGCAGTTCTTC
CDR3: CASSAGVNEQFF
J: TRBJ2-1
V: TRBV5-1
size: -
length: 12
D: -

DNA: TGTGCCACCAGTTGGGACAGCTACGAGCAGTACTTC
CDR3: CATSWDSYEQYF
J: TRBJ2-7
V: TRBV24-1
size: few
length: 12
D: TRBD1

DNA: TGTGCCAGCAGCCCCCGGGGGGGCGGGGGCTTCTCCTACGAGCAGTACTTC
CDR3: CASSPRGGGGFSYEQYF
J: TRBJ2-7
V: TRBV10-3
size: few
length: 17
D: TRBD2

DNA: TGTGCCAGCAGTTCCGGACAGGGGTTCGAGCAGTACTTC
CDR3: CASSSGQGFEQYF
J: TRBJ2-7
V: TRBV6-5
size: once
length: 13
D: TRBD1

DNA: TGTGCCAGCAGTTACGGATCCTCGGGGCTAGCGGGGGGCACCGGGGAGCTGTTTTTT
CDR3: CASSYGSSGLAGGTGELFF
J: TRBJ2-2
V: TRBV6-2/TRBV6-3
size: -
length: 19
D: TRBD2

DNA: TGTGCCAGCAGCTTAGGTGGGGTTGATAGTTCCTACGAGCAGTACTTC
CDR3: CASSLGGVDSSYEQYF
J: TRBJ2-7
V: TRBV7-3
size: -
length: 16
D: -

DNA: TGTGCCTGGGGGAGGATTGGACAGGGGGCTGCCGAGCAGTACTTC
CDR3: CAWGRIGQGAAEQYF
J: TRBJ2-7
V: TRBV30
size: many
length: 15
D: TRBD1

DNA: TGTGCCATAGGACAGGGAACCTACAATGAGCAGTTCTTC
CDR3: CAIGQGTYNEQFF
J: TRBJ2-1
V: TRBV10-3
size: -
length: 13
D: TRBD1

DNA: TGCAGCGTTAGTGAGGACAGGGGGTTCGTTGATGGCTACACCTTC
CDR3: CSVSEDRGFVDGYTF
J: TRBJ1-2
V: TRBV29-1
size: -
length: 15
D: TRBD1

DNA: TGCAGCGTTGGAGGTCAGGGGGCGTCTAGTCAGCCCCAGCATTTT
CDR3: CSVGGQGASSQPQHF
J: TRBJ1-5
V: TRBV29-1
size: many
length: 15
D: TRBD1

DNA: TGCAGTGCTACCGGGGAGCTGTTTTTT
CDR3: CSATGELFF
J: TRBJ2-2
V: TRBV20-1
size: few
length: 9
D: -